This section outlines one TCR beta chain sequence together with its context. The germline CDR1 and CDR2 sequences are LNHDA and SQIVND (reference sequence). The V end was cut by 5 bases, the J end by 5 bases, with 15 bases between. The CDR3 is made up of 14 amino acids. This entry is derived from a study of blood T cell repertoires in COVID-19. The method was immunoSEQ multiplex PCR; TCRdb's version includes in-frame clones alone and lacks a portion of them. The sample includes 130,000 to 150,000 clones, roughly 76% of them seen just once. The receptor was isolated from a human donor with acute or convalescent COVID-19. The donor label of this sample is uncertain. This chain joins TRBV19 and TRBJ1-2, with D unclear. What was sequenced was peripheral blood. The CDR3 bases are TGTGCCAGTAGTCATGGGTTAGAGGTTTATGGCTACACCTTC. This sequence encodes CASSHGLEVYGYTF.